The 28 T cell receptor beta chains given below trace back to one sample, sequenced in a study of T-cell reconstitution after alpha-beta-depleted transplantation in children. Preparation of the TCRbeta library used unique molecular identifiers. MiXCR, applied by TCRdb to the PCR reads, yields one record per CDR3 protein. The table lists some 490,000 distinct CDR3 sequences, about an eighth of them singletons, with under 7% in the top ten. This material consisted of PBMCs from the stem cell graft donor, taken from the stem cell graft. These receptor sequences come from a human donor who donated a stem cell graft to a child with combined immunodeficiency.

The sample holds a few counts of this clonotype. Here the CDR3 DNA reads TGTGCCAGCAGTTCGGGACTAGTTGCAGATACGCAGTATTTT. Its translation is CASSSGLVADTQYF. The gene calls are TRBV6-5 and TRBJ2-3; 8 bases agree with TRBD2. The CDR3 is 14 amino acids. Germline values: CDR1 MNHEY, CDR2 SVGAGI. J was trimmed by 4 bases and V by 4 bases; bases with no gene match: 4.

The chain recombines TRBV12-3 or TRBV12-4 with TRBJ1-1; D remains unclear. The CDR3 runs 13 residues. V lost 6 bases to trimming and J lost 1 base, with 9 bases between them. CDR3 loop: CASRKRQNTEAFF. DNA of the CDR3: TGTGCCAGCAGGAAACGACAGAACACTGAAGCTTTCTTT.

This clonotype was seen only a few times. This chain links TRBV27 with TRBJ2-5, with TRBD2 identical over 9 bases. Trimming cost V 5 bases and J 0 bases; bases outside gene matches: 1. The CDR3 has 14 amino acids. Germline loops: CDR1 MNHEY, CDR2 SMNVEV (reference sequence). CDR3 loop: CASSRLADQETQYF. Here the CDR3 DNA reads TGTGCCAGCAGTCGACTAGCGGACCAAGAGACCCAGTACTTC.

This clonotype appeared many times. The V call is TRBV7-2, the J call TRBJ2-2; TRBD2 matches 12 bases. Trimming took 5 bases from V and 5 from J; bases not matched to a gene: 6. CDR3 length: 16 residues. Germline V gene data show CDR1 as SGHTA and CDR2 as FQGNSA. This chain's CDR3 is CASSPWTSGATGELFF. DNA for the CDR3: TGTGCCAGCAGCCCCTGGACTAGCGGGGCTACCGGGGAGCTGTTTTTT. Combining the CDR3 with reference TRBV7-2 and TRBJ2-2 gives the whole variable domain GAGVSQSPSNKVTEKGKDVELRCDPISGHTALYWYRQSLGQGLEFLIYFQGNSAPDKSGLPSDRFSAERTGGSVSTLTIQRTQQEDSAVYLCASSPWTSGATGELFFGEGSRLTVL.

This clonotype was seen a few times. The V gene is TRBV5-5, the J gene TRBJ2-7, with TRBD1 as a possible D gene (5 bases). Trimming removed 3 bases at V and 2 bases at J, with 12 bases between. The CDR3 has 14 residues. CDR1 is SGHKS, CDR2 YYEKEE, per germline (reference sequence). The CDR3 DNA is TGTGCCAGCAGCTCCTTCGACAGTACCTACGAGCAGTACTTC. This translates into CASSSFDSTYEQYF.

This clonotype showed up just a few times. This chain links TRBV12-3 or TRBV12-4 with TRBJ1-4, with D perhaps TRBD1 (5 bases). Trimming left V 8 bases short and J 5 bases short, with 18 bases between. This CDR3 spans 15 amino acids. CDR3: CASCVGVGLNEKLFF. As DNA, the CDR3 is TGTGCCAGCTGTGTTGGGGTGGGGCTAAATGAAAAACTGTTTTTT.

This clonotype was observed a few times. This chain connects TRBV12-3 or TRBV12-4 to TRBJ2-7; D gene ambiguous. The V end was cut by 6 bases, the J end by 5 bases, with 17 bases between. The length of the CDR3 is 14 residues. Here the CDR3 DNA reads TGTGCCAGCAGCGAACACGAATCTGTGGACGAGCAGTACTTC. Encoded protein: CASSEHESVDEQYF.

CDR3 amino acids: CSAREGSGRAYNEQFF. The DNA of the CDR3 is TGCAGTGCTAGGGAGGGGAGCGGGAGGGCCTACAATGAGCAGTTCTTC. The chain employs TRBV20-1 and TRBJ2-1; 10 positions agree with TRBD2. Trimming removed 3 bases from V and 2 bases from J; junction bases left unmatched: 7. The CDR3 sequence is 16 residues long. Germline CDR1 DFQATT, CDR2 SNEGSKA (reference sequence).

This clonotype was counted between two and nine times. V gene TRBV6-1 combines with J gene TRBJ2-7, with TRBD1 identical over 7 bases. This CDR3 is 15 amino acids long. The V gene's germline CDR1 is MNHNS and CDR2 SASEGT. The trim removed 1 base at V and 3 bases at J, leaving 6 bases unmatched. This CDR3 reads CASSEVNRGVYEQYF. In DNA form, the CDR3 reads TGTGCCAGCAGTGAAGTGAACAGGGGAGTCTACGAGCAGTACTTC.

This clonotype was detected only a few times. The rearrangement joins TRBV5-1 to TRBJ1-4; tentative D call: TRBD1 (6 bases). The CDR3 contains 15 residues. Trimming removed 1 base from V and 2 bases from J, with 9 bases in between. Per the germline V gene, CDR1 is SGHRS and CDR2 is YFSETQ. The CDR3 here is CASSLWGRTNEKLFF. The DNA of the CDR3 is TGCGCCAGCAGCTTGTGGGGGCGGACTAATGAAAAACTGTTTTTT.

V usage is TRBV6-2 or TRBV6-3 and J usage is TRBJ1-1; D ambiguous. Germline CDR1 MNHEY, CDR2 SVGEGT. CDR3 length: 14 residues. V was cut by 2 bases and J by 4 bases, with 11 bases left in between. CDR3 DNA sequence: TGTGCCAGCAGTTACAAGAGGGATAGCACTGAAGCTTTCTTT. Protein: CASSYKRDSTEAFF.

This clonotype has ten or more counts. The chain uses TRBV28 and TRBJ2-1; 11 bases are shared with TRBD2. Germline V gives CDR1 MDHEN, CDR2 SYDVKM. With 3 bases clipped from V and 2 bases from J, the junction kept 12 bases outside the gene matches. The CDR3 is 19 residues long. In nucleotides, the CDR3 is TGTGCCAGCAGTTTCCCCCGGCTAGCGGGGGGCCTTACCTACAATGAGCAGTTCTTC. This gives the protein CASSFPRLAGGLTYNEQFF.

This clonotype has a handful of counts. This rearrangement joins TRBV7-9 to TRBJ2-7, with a tentative D call TRBD2 (6 bases). V was pared by 5 bases and J by 3 bases, with 14 bases between. Germline CDR1 and CDR2: SEHNR and FQNEAQ (reference sequence). The CDR3 is 14 amino acids. The CDR3 DNA follows: TGTGCCAGCAGCGCGGCCTGGGACTTCTACGAGCAGTACTTC. Its translation is CASSAAWDFYEQYF.

This clonotype was seen more than once but under ten times. The chain employs TRBV7-8 and TRBJ2-3, with a tentative D call TRBD1 (6 bases). CDR3 length: 16 amino acids. V was trimmed by 1 base and J by 2 bases, leaving 13 bases between them. CDR1 SGHVS and CDR2 FQNEAQ come from the germline V gene. The CDR3 protein is CASSLDQGMVTDTQYF. The CDR3 DNA is TGTGCCAGCAGCTTAGATCAGGGGATGGTCACAGATACGCAGTATTTT. Looking up the rest from reference TRBV7-8 and TRBJ2-3 gives the full variable domain: GAGVSQSPRYKVAKRGQDVALRCDPISGHVSLFWYQQALGQGPEFLTYFQNEAQLDKSGLPSDRFFAERPEGSVSTLKIQRTQQEDSAVYLCASSLDQGMVTDTQYFGPGTRLTVL.

This clonotype showed up many times. V gene TRBV7-2 combines with J gene TRBJ2-1, with 12 positions matching TRBD2. The CDR3 has 16 amino acids. The germline V gene has CDR1 SGHTA and CDR2 FQGNSA. J gave up 9 bases and V 0 bases, and 6 bases lay outside the gene matches. CDR3 sequence reads: CASSLASSGGAGEQFF. For the CDR3, the DNA is TGTGCCAGCAGCTTAGCTTCTAGCGGGGGGGCTGGTGAGCAGTTCTTC.

In this sample, this clonotype turned up a few times. The chain joins TRBV28 to TRBJ2-5; 8 bases are a match to TRBD1. Germline V CDR1 and CDR2: MDHEN, SYDVKM. CDR3 length: 16 amino acids. Trimming at V came to 2 bases and at J to 4 bases, leaving 9 bases not matched to a gene. CDR3 sequence reads: CASSLDQGRGPETQYF. CDR3 nucleotides: TGTGCCAGCAGTTTAGACCAGGGCAGGGGGCCAGAGACCCAGTACTTC.

The rearrangement joins TRBV20-1 to TRBJ2-1, with a possible D match to TRBD2 (5 bases). V lost 6 bases and J 3 bases, leaving 15 bases between the germline ends. There are 14 residues in the CDR3. The V gene's germline CDR1 is DFQATT and CDR2 SNEGSKA (reference sequence). The CDR3 loop reads CSAEALESYNEQFF. DNA of the CDR3: TGCAGTGCAGAGGCACTAGAGAGCTACAATGAGCAGTTCTTC.

This clonotype has a handful of counts. The chain has TRBV12-3 or TRBV12-4 and TRBJ2-3; 10 bases map to TRBD1. The CDR3 sequence is 15 residues long. V gave up 5 bases and J gave up 8 bases; unmatched junction bases: 10. CDR3 region: CASSPRDRGSGTQYF. As DNA, the CDR3 is TGTGCCAGCAGTCCCCGGGACAGGGGTTCCGGTACGCAGTATTTT.

This clonotype was observed a few times. The chain links TRBV29-1 to TRBJ1-1, with no clear D. Germline V CDR1 and CDR2: SQVTM, ANQGSEA. The CDR3 totals 13 residues. V was pared by 7 bases and J by 1 base, with 13 bases between. The chain's CDR3 is CSAQGRRNTEAFF. The CDR3 DNA is TGCAGCGCCCAAGGACGTAGGAACACTGAAGCTTTCTTT.

Only a few counts were recorded for this clonotype. The chain uses TRBV11-2 and TRBJ2-7, with D hard to call. CDR1 SGHAT and CDR2 FQNNGV come from the germline V gene. Trimming removed 3 bases at V and 2 bases at J, with 8 bases between. This CDR3 is 13 amino acids long. The CDR3 protein is CASSFQETYEQYF. The CDR3 DNA is TGTGCCAGCAGCTTTCAGGAGACCTACGAGCAGTACTTC.

Ten or more counts support this clonotype. The rearrangement joins TRBV20-1 to TRBJ2-1, with 8 nucleotides matching TRBD2. CDR3 length: 15 amino acids. The germline V gene has CDR1 DFQATT and CDR2 SNEGSKA (reference sequence). The ends lost 0 bases at V and 7 bases at J; junction bases unmatched: 8. The CDR3, as DNA: TGCAGTGCTAGAGATGAAGCGGGGGAGTTGAATGAGCAGTTCTTC. This encodes CSARDEAGELNEQFF.

This chain connects TRBV11-1 to TRBJ2-3; 10 bases are shared with TRBD2. Germline V gene lookup returns CDR1 SGHAT and CDR2 FQDESV (reference sequence). The CDR3 has 19 amino acids. V dropped 4 bases and J dropped 2; count of bases not matched to a gene: 15. CDR3 in amino acids: CASSSSLVAGGLATDTQYF. CDR3 nucleotide sequence: TGTGCCAGCAGCTCCTCCTTGGTAGCGGGGGGACTAGCCACAGATACGCAGTATTTT.

The chain links TRBV30 to TRBJ2-1, with a possible D match to TRBD1 (5 bases). There are 11 residues in the CDR3. Germline CDR1 GTSNPN, CDR2 SVGIG (reference sequence). V shed 2 bases and J shed 9 bases, with 8 bases lying between them. The CDR3 here is CAWSQGGEQFF. CDR3 nucleotides: TGTGCCTGGAGTCAGGGCGGTGAGCAGTTCTTC. Complete variable domain (other parts from reference TRBV30 and TRBJ2-1): SQTIHQWPATLVQPVGSPLSLECTVEGTSNPNLYWYRQAAGRGLQLLFYSVGIGQISSEVPQNLSASRPQDRQFILSSKKLLLSDSGFYLCAWSQGGEQFFGPGTRLTVL.

This clonotype was observed many times. This chain links TRBV2 with TRBJ2-7, with 10 bases fitting TRBD1. CDR3 length: 16 residues. Germline V gene lookup returns CDR1 SNHLY and CDR2 FYNNEI. V was pared by 0 bases and J by 3 bases, with 5 bases of the junction left unmatched. CDR3 in amino acids: CASSEATGGTIYEQYF. As DNA, the CDR3 is TGTGCCAGCAGTGAAGCGACAGGGGGCACCATCTACGAGCAGTACTTC. The full variable domain, its missing parts supplied by reference TRBV2 and TRBJ2-7, is EPEVTQTPSHQVTQMGQEVILRCVPISNHLYFYWYRQILGQKVEFLVSFYNNEISEKSEIFDDQFSVERPDGSNFTLKIRSTKLEDSAMYFCASSEATGGTIYEQYFGPGTRLTVT.

This clonotype was seen repeatedly, ten times or more. V is TRBV27 and J is TRBJ2-1, with TRBD1 as a possible D gene (7 bases). CDR3 size: 13 residues. Germline V lookup: CDR1 MNHEY, CDR2 SMNVEV (reference sequence). V dropped 5 bases and J dropped 7 bases, with 12 bases sitting between them. The CDR3 sequence: CASSSQGGNEQFF. CDR3 coding DNA: TGTGCCAGCAGTAGCCAGGGGGGTAATGAGCAGTTCTTC.

This clonotype was seen a few times. The chain carries TRBV6-1 and TRBJ2-7, with a tentative D call TRBD2 (6 bases). With 6 bases removed from V and 8 bases from J, the gap between germline ends came to 23 bases. The CDR3 consists of 15 residues. CDR1 MNHNS and CDR2 SASEGT come from the germline V gene. This CDR3 reads CASRTTAGPPAQQYF. DNA of the CDR3: TGTGCCAGCAGAACTACAGCGGGTCCCCCTGCGCAGCAGTACTTC.

The chain uses TRBV27 and TRBJ2-3; tentatively, D is TRBD1 or TRBD2 (6 bases each). The ends were cut back, 8 bases at V and 2 bases at J, with 17 bases in the middle. Germline lookup yields CDR1 MNHEY and CDR2 SMNVEV (reference sequence). The CDR3 length is 15 residues. Written as DNA, the CDR3 is TGTGCCAGCCGCAGACAGGAGGGCCCCACAGATACGCAGTATTTT. Translated, it gives CASRRQEGPTDTQYF.

This clonotype was picked up a small number of times. The gene calls are TRBV6-5 and TRBJ2-4; D is ambiguous. Between the trimmed V and J ends, which lost 3 bases and 2 bases, there was a span of 11 bases. CDR1 MNHEY and CDR2 SVGAGI come from the germline V gene. This CDR3 has 15 residues. The CDR3 protein is CASSYAADSKNIQYF. DNA for the CDR3: TGTGCCAGCAGTTATGCCGCGGATTCCAAAAACATTCAGTACTTC.